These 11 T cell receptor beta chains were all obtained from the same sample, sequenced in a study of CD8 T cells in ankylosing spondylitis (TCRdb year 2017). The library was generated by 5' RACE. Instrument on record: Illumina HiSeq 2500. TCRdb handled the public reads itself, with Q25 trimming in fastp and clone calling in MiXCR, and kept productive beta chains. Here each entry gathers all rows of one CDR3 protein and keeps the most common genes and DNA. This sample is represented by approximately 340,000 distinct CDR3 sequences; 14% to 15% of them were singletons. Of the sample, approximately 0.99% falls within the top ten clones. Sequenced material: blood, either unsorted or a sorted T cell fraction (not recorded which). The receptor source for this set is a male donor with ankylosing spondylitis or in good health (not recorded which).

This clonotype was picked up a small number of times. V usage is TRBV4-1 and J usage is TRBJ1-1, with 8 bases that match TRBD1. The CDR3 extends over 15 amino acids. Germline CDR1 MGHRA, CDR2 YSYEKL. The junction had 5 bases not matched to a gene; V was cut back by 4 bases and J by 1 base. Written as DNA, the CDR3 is TGCGCCAGCAGCCGTACGGGACAGGAGAACACTGAAGCTTTCTTT. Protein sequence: CASSRTGQENTEAFF.

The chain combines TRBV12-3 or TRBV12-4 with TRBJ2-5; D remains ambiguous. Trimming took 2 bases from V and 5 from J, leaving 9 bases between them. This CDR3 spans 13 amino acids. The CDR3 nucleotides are TGTGCCAGCAGTTTAAATGTGGGGGAGACCCAGTACTTC. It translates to CASSLNVGETQYF.

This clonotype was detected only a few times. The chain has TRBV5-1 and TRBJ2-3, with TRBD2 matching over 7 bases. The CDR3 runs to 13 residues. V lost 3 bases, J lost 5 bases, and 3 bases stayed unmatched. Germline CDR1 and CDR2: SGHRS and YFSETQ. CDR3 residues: CASSWEGRDTQYF. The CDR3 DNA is TGCGCCAGCAGCTGGGAGGGGCGAGATACGCAGTATTTT.

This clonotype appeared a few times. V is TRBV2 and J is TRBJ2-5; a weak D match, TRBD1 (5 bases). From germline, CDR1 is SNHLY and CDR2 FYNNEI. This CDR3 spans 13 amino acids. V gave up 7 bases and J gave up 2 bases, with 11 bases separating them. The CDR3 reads CASTREAQETQYF. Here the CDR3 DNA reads TGTGCCAGCACCAGGGAAGCTCAAGAGACCCAGTACTTC.

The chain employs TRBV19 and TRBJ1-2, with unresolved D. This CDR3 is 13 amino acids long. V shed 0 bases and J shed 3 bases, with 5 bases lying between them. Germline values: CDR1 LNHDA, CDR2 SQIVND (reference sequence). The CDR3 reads CASSIDQDYGYTF. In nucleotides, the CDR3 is TGTGCCAGTAGTATAGATCAGGACTATGGCTACACCTTC.

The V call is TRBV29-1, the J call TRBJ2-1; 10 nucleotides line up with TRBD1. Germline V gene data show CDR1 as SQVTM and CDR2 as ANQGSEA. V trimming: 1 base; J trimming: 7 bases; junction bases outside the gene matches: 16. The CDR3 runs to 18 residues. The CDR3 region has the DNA TGCAGCGTTGAAGGTACGGGACAGGGGAAATGGGAACGAAATGAGCAGTTCTTC. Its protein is CSVEGTGQGKWERNEQFF.

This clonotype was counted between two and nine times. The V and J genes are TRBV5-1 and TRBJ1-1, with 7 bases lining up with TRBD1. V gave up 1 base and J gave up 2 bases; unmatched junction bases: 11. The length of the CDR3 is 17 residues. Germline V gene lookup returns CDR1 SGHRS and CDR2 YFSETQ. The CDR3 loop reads CASSLPGGLPFNTEAFF. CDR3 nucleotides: TGCGCCAGCAGCTTGCCAGGGGGATTACCCTTTAACACTGAAGCTTTCTTT. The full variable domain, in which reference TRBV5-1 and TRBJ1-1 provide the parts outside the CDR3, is KAGVTQTPRYLIKTRGQQVTLSCSPISGHRSVSWYQQTPGQGLQFLFEYFSETQRNKGNFPGRFSGRQFSNSRSEMNVSTLELGDSALYLCASSLPGGLPFNTEAFFGQGTRLTVV.

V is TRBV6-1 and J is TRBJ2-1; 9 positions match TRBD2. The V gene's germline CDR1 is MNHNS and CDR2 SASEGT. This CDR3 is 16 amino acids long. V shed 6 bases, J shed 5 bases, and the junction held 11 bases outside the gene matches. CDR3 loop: CASSSVGSGSNNEQFF. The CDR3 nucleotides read TGTGCCAGCAGCTCCGTTGGTAGCGGGAGTAACAATGAGCAGTTCTTC.

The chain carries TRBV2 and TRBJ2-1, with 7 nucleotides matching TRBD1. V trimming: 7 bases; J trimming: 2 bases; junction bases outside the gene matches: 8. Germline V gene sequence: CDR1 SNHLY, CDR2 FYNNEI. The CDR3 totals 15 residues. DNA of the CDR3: TGTGCCAGCACCCTGGACAGGCCCCCCTACAATGAGCAGTTCTTC. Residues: CASTLDRPPYNEQFF.

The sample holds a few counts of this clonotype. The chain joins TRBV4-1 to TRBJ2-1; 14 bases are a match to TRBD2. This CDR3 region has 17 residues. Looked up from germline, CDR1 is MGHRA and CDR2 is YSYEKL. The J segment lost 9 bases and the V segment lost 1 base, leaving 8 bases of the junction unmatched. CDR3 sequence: CASSQGGTSGSSSEQFF. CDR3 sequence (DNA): TGCGCCAGCAGCCAAGGGGGGACTAGCGGGAGTTCCAGTGAGCAGTTCTTC.

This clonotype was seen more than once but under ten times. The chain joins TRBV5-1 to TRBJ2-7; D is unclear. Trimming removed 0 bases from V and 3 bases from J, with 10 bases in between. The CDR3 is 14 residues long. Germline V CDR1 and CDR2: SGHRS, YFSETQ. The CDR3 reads CASSLVGSDYEQYF. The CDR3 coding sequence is TGCGCCAGCAGCTTGGTTGGCAGTGACTACGAGCAGTACTTC.